Following are 9 T cell receptor beta chains from one sample sequenced in a study of T cell responses to AZD1222 COVID-19 vaccine. Data came from immunoSEQ multiplex PCR; TCRdb stores just in-frame clones and leaves some out. Of roughly 120,000 clones listed, about 88% are singletons. Sequenced material: peripheral blood, taken on day 0 of AZD1222 vaccination. The receptors were sampled from an adult in good health.

The V call is TRBV1, the J call TRBJ1-1; the table's D call, TRBD1, was not checked against the DNA. TRBV1 has pseudogene status. This CDR3 region has 13 residues. The CDR3 nucleotides are TGCACCAGCTGCATAACAGGTCGGACTGAAGCTTTCTTT. Its translation: CTSCITGRTEAFF.

The chain employs TRBV6-5 and TRBJ1-2, with 7 bases lining up with TRBD1. J was trimmed by 2 bases and V by 6 bases; bases with no gene match: 3. The CDR3 length is 13 residues. CDR1 is MNHEY and CDR2 is SVGAGI in the germline V gene. CDR3 DNA sequence: TGTGCCAGCAGAAGCAGGGGGAACTATGGCTACACCTTC. Translating gives CASRSRGNYGYTF.

A few counts support this clone. The rearrangement links TRBV28 to TRBJ1-6, with unresolved D. The V gene's germline CDR1 is MDHEN and CDR2 SYDVKM. This CDR3 has 14 residues. V was pared by 6 bases and J by 7 bases, with 13 bases between. CDR3 nucleotides: TGTGCCAGCAGGGAACGCGGACGGAATTCACCCCTCCACTTT. This encodes CASRERGRNSPLHF. Full variable domain (remainder filled in from reference TRBV28 and TRBJ1-6): DVKVTQSSRYLVKRTGEKVFLECVQDMDHENMFWYRQDPGLGLRLIYFSYDVKMKEKGDIPEGYSVSREKKERFSLILESASTNQTSMYLCASRERGRNSPLHFGNGTRLTVT.

This clone was recorded once. J is TRBJ2-5 and V is TRBV29-1; D perhaps matches TRBD2 (5 bases). Germline assignment: CDR1 SQVTM and CDR2 ANQGSEA. V was cut by 3 bases and J by 2 bases, with 10 bases left in between. The CDR3 sequence is 13 residues long. The CDR3: CSVDIPGQETQYF. DNA of the CDR3: TGCAGCGTTGATATCCCGGGGCAAGAGACCCAGTACTTC.

The chain links TRBV3-1 (or the pseudogene TRBV3-2) to TRBJ2-2; 7 bases match TRBD1. Looked up from germline, CDR1 is LGHDT and CDR2 is YNNKEL (reference sequence). CDR3 size: 15 residues. Trimming took 2 bases from V and 4 from J; bases not matched to a gene: 4. CDR3 in DNA: TGTGCCAGCAGCCAATTAGACAGGGTCACCGGGGAGCTGTTTTTT. This translates into CASSQLDRVTGELFF.

V gene TRBV7-9 combines with J gene TRBJ1-1; the D gene is possibly TRBD1 (5 bases). Trimming removed 8 bases at V and 4 bases at J, with 17 bases between. This CDR3 comprises 14 residues. CDR1 and CDR2 (germline): SEHNR, FQNEAQ (reference sequence). CDR3 coding DNA: TGTGCCAGCGGCACTGGGGCTTTGGGCACTGAAGCTTTCTTT. Amino acid sequence: CASGTGALGTEAFF. Full variable domain (outside the CDR3, taken from reference TRBV7-9 and TRBJ1-1): DTGVSQNPRHKITKRGQNVTFRCDPISEHNRLYWYRQTLGQGPEFLTYFQNEAQLEKSRLLSDRFSAERPKGSFSTLEIQRTEQGDSAMYLCASGTGALGTEAFFGQGTRLTVV.

This chain links TRBV28 with TRBJ2-1; TRBD1 matches 7 bases. J lost 8 bases, V lost 3 bases, and 10 bases had no gene match. There are 15 residues in the CDR3. Germline V gene lookup returns CDR1 MDHEN and CDR2 SYDVKM. CDR3 sequence reads: CASSLPIRGTDEQFF. The CDR3 coding sequence is TGTGCCAGCAGTTTGCCTATCAGGGGGACGGATGAGCAGTTCTTC.

V gene TRBV28 combines with J gene TRBJ1-1; D unresolved. The germline V and J ends were trimmed by 6 bases and 0 bases, with 5 bases remaining between them. Germline V gives CDR1 MDHEN, CDR2 SYDVKM. This CDR3 has 12 amino acids. CDR3 sequence reads: CASSRLNTEAFF. As DNA, the CDR3 is TGTGCCAGCAGCCGATTGAACACTGAAGCTTTCTTT.

V and J are TRBV27 and TRBJ2-5; D may correspond to TRBD1 or TRBD2 (6 bases each). Trimming removed 8 bases at V and 5 bases at J, with 15 bases between. The CDR3 has 13 residues. CDR1 and CDR2 (germline): MNHEY, SMNVEV (reference sequence). In DNA, the CDR3 is TGTGCCAGCGGTCCTTTGGGGGGCGAGACCCAGTACTTC. Encoded protein: CASGPLGGETQYF.